This T cell receptor (beta chain) was found in a study of blood T cell repertoires in COVID-19. CDR1 and CDR2 from the germline V gene are DFQATT and SNEGSKA (reference sequence). The CDR3 is made up of 11 amino acids. The V end was cut by 7 bases, the J end by 3 bases, with 6 bases between. In the original analysis: Quantification of nucleated cells was approximated via reference gene primer amplification. Using immunoSEQ multiplex PCR, the repertoire was profiled, and TCRdb retains in-frame clones only, with some absent. Clonal size and the V and J genes are those of that table, whereas D and trimming came from the DNA. Of roughly 100,000 clones in the sample, roughly 90% were seen once. The Seattle patients joined while their infection was active and were tracked longitudinally afterward.

The sample taken for sequencing was peripheral blood. The source of this sequence is a human donor with COVID-19, enrolled during active disease. The donor label of this sample is uncertain. The chain recombines TRBV20-1 with TRBJ1-4, with unresolved D. This chain's CDR3 is CSVTANEKLFF. CDR3 bases: TGCAGTGTAACAGCTAATGAAAAACTGTTTTTT.